This entry lists 12 T cell receptor beta chains sequenced from one sample in a study of OX40 agonist ivuxolimab in advanced cancers. Only in-frame clones appear in the TCRdb table, and some are missing; sequencing was by immunoSEQ multiplex PCR. The data hold about 62,000 clones, with 85% observed a single time. This sample comprised CD4+ or CD8+ T cells sorted from blood, obtained in a trial of the OX40 agonist ivuxolimab. These receptors all come from an adult with an advanced solid tumor such as melanoma, head and neck, liver or kidney cancer.

The chain uses TRBV6-5 and TRBJ1-1; weak D call: TRBD1 (6 bases). V was clipped by 4 bases and J by 6 bases, with 15 bases between them. The CDR3 loop spans 14 amino acids. Germline V gene data show CDR1 as MNHEY and CDR2 as SVGAGI. The CDR3 reads CASSLGGGNAEAFF. DNA for the CDR3: TGTGCCAGCAGTTTGGGAGGGGGTAACGCTGAAGCTTTCTTT.

The V and J genes are TRBV7-3 and TRBJ2-7; 16 bases are a match to TRBD2. In germline, CDR1 is SGHTA, CDR2 FQGTGA. This CDR3 spans 18 amino acids. Trimming at V came to 5 bases and at J to 1 base, leaving 8 bases not matched to a gene. The CDR3 sequence is CASSPGLAGGLGSYEQYF. CDR3 sequence (DNA): TGTGCCAGCAGCCCGGGACTAGCGGGGGGGCTTGGATCCTACGAGCAGTACTTC.

The chain recombines TRBV5-1 with TRBJ1-1, with 10 positions matching TRBD1. The ends lost 0 bases at V and 11 bases at J; junction bases unmatched: 7. Germline V gives CDR1 SGHRS, CDR2 YFSETQ. The CDR3 is made up of 14 amino acids. The CDR3 DNA sequence: TGCGCCAGCAGCTTGGATAGGACAGGGGGGAAGGCTTTCTTT. Translation gives CASSLDRTGGKAFF.

The genes are TRBV7-9 and TRBJ2-7; D unclear. CDR1 SEHNR and CDR2 FQNEAQ come from the germline V gene (reference sequence). CDR3 length: 15 residues. Trimming shortened V by 5 bases and J by 0 bases, and 14 bases separated the two germline ends. The DNA of the CDR3 is TGTGCCAGCAGCACCCATCGCCGTGGCTCCTACGAGCAGTACTTC. It is translated as CASSTHRRGSYEQYF.

The gene calls are TRBV7-6 and TRBJ2-3; D remains ambiguous. CDR1 is SGHVS, CDR2 FNYEAQ, per germline. The CDR3 length is 13 residues. The V gene lost 1 base and the J gene lost 4 bases, with 6 bases spanning the gap. As DNA, the CDR3 is TGTGCCAGCAGCTTAGAGGTTGCAGATACGCAGTATTTT. Translation: CASSLEVADTQYF.

The J gene is TRBJ2-5, the V gene TRBV11-2; tentatively, D is TRBD1 or TRBD2 (7 bases each). Germline CDR1 is SGHAT and CDR2 is FQNNGV. V was shortened by 4 bases and J by 4 bases, with 13 bases between the two germline ends. The CDR3 extends over 14 amino acids. The CDR3 here is CASSSRGGPETQYF. The CDR3 region has the DNA TGTGCCAGCAGCTCCAGGGGGGGACCAGAGACCCAGTACTTC.

The rearrangement joins TRBV11-2 to TRBJ2-1; D may be TRBD1 or TRBD2 (5 bases each). This CDR3 has 14 residues. Deletions cut 5 bases from V and 9 bases from J, with 17 bases between. Per the germline V gene, CDR1 is SGHAT and CDR2 is FQNNGV. The CDR3 region has the DNA TGTGCCAGCAGCCCCCGCCTGGGACCCTCTGAGCAGTTCTTC. Protein sequence: CASSPRLGPSEQFF.

This chain uses TRBV10-2 with TRBJ1-2; 9 bases are shared with TRBD1. Germline V lookup: CDR1 WSHSY, CDR2 SAAADI. The length of the CDR3 is 15 residues. V shed 8 bases, J shed 4 bases, and the junction held 11 bases outside the gene matches. This chain's CDR3 is CASSFPGQGGYGYTF. The CDR3 DNA is TGCGCCAGCTCTTTCCCGGGACAGGGCGGCTATGGCTACACCTTC.

This chain links TRBV5-1 with TRBJ2-5; possibly TRBD2 for D (7 bases). CDR1 is SGHRS and CDR2 is YFSETQ in the germline V gene. This CDR3 comprises 15 residues. The V end was cut by 2 bases, the J end by 3 bases, with 14 bases between. The CDR3 DNA sequence: TGCGCCAGCAGCTTCGGGGGGCGAAGGGAAGAGACCCAGTACTTC. Residues: CASSFGGRREETQYF.

This chain joins TRBV11-2 and TRBJ2-6; D ambiguous. This CDR3 region has 16 residues. CDR1 is SGHAT, CDR2 FQNNGV, per germline. Trimming removed 4 bases from V and 2 bases from J, with 12 bases in between. The CDR3 DNA sequence: TGTGCCAGCAGCTCTAAGCTAGATACTGGGGCCAACGTCCTGACTTTC. This sequence encodes CASSSKLDTGANVLTF.

This clone is a singleton in its sample. The rearrangement uses TRBV4-1 and TRBJ1-4; 8 bases are a match to TRBD1. The germline gives CDR1 MGHRA, CDR2 YSYEKL. The ends lost 2 bases at V and 8 bases at J; junction bases unmatched: 7. The CDR3 spans 15 residues. The CDR3 reads CASSQTDRVGEKLFF. The CDR3 nucleotides are TGCGCCAGCAGCCAAACGGACAGGGTAGGCGAAAAACTGTTTTTT.

This chain connects TRBV6-5 to TRBJ1-2, with TRBD1 as a possible D gene (6 bases). Germline CDR1 is MNHEY and CDR2 is SVGAGI. Trimming stripped 0 bases from V and 8 bases from J, with 16 bases between. This CDR3 is built from 15 residues. The DNA of the CDR3 is TGTGCCAGCAGTTACTCAGGACAGCTCCCCTTAGGCTACACCTTC. This sequence encodes CASSYSGQLPLGYTF.